The clone carrying this T cell receptor beta chain has more than one count but fewer than ten. This CDR3 has 15 amino acids. Germline V lookup: CDR1 MNHEY, CDR2 SVGAGI. Trimming cost V 1 base and J 6 bases, with 16 bases left between them. This entry is derived from a study of blood T cell repertoires in COVID-19. Overall study: T cells, B-cell-depleted T cells, or PBMCs provided the cDNA or gDNA that served as material.

The protocol was immunoSEQ multiplex PCR, while the TCRdb copy is restricted to in-frame clones and leaves out a portion. The sample contains around 310,000 clones, 90% of which appear only once. The J gene is TRBJ2-7, the V gene TRBV6-5; TRBD1 is a possible D gene (6 bases). Sequencing was done on a sample of peripheral blood. The receptor was isolated from a woman in her forties with COVID-19, enrolled during active disease. This CDR3 reads CASSYYREGGIEQYF. CDR3 in DNA: TGTGCCAGCAGTTACTACAGGGAAGGTGGGATCGAGCAGTACTTC.